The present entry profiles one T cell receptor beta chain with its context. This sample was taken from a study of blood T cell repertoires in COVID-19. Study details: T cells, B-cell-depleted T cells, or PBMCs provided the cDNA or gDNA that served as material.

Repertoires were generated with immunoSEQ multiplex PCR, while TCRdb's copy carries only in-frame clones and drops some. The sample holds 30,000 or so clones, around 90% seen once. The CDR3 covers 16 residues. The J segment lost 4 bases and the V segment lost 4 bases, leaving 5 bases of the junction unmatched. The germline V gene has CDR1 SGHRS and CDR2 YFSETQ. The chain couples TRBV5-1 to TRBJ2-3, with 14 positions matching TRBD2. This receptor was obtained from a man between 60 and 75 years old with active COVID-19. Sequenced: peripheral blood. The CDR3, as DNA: TGCGCCAGCAGCCAGACTAGCGGGAGGGCCCCAGATACGCAGTATTTT. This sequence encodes CASSQTSGRAPDTQYF. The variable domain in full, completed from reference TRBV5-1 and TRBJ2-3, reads KAGVTQTPRYLIKTRGQQVTLSCSPISGHRSVSWYQQTPGQGLQFLFEYFSETQRNKGNFPGRFSGRQFSNSRSEMNVSTLELGDSALYLCASSQTSGRAPDTQYFGPGTRLTVL.